This T cell receptor beta chain was retrieved from a study of cytomegalovirus exposure and HLA in healthy donors. Study results and limitations: The authors enumerated 150 to 200 TCR beta chains as linked to cytomegalovirus. When a later analysis was performed, an Asian-associated ancestry cluster reportedly had fewer N-insertions than the roughly 640-donor mean. What a later analysis showed was that several of the most significant clusters appeared linked to common viral pathogens.

The primer mix had 60 Vbeta and 13 Jbeta primers. Source study methods: Some 11 million of the roughly 80 million unique TCR beta chains counted in a later analysis were shared. The protocol was immunoSEQ multiplex PCR, while the TCRdb copy is restricted to in-frame clones and leaves out a portion. V and J calls and clone size are given by that table; D and trimming were obtained from the DNA. The data show 100,000 to 150,000 clones, approximately 80% seen once. Concerning this clone: Its antigen is as yet unknown.

The specimen was PBMCs. This receptor was identified in an older woman in good health and CMV-seronegative.

CDR3 sequence (DNA): TGCGCCAGCAGCCAAGGGAGACAGGGACCCTACGAGCAGTACTTC. It codes for CASSQGRQGPYEQYF. This chain connects TRBV4-1 to TRBJ2-7, with TRBD1 matching over 7 bases. Per germline, CDR1 MGHRA and CDR2 YSYEKL. Trimming cost V 1 base and J 2 bases; bases outside gene matches: 5. The CDR3 extends over 15 amino acids.